What follows is one T cell receptor (beta chain) and its context. Its target antigen remains unknown. Qualities for individual bases were not recorded, and no much larger clone is one base off. Library method: the immunoSEQ multiplex PCR assay. The source study handled its data this way. A statistical classification framework was built to diagnose cytomegalovirus status from the catalog of TCR beta chain sequences. This is the immuneACCESS table as TCRdb keeps it, with only in-frame sequences that have V and J called. A part of the clones is gone; compared with another copy, unresolved V genes explain less than half, and the rest is unexplained. That table supplies the V and J calls and clone size; D and trimming were determined from the DNA. In all, the sample holds around 150,000 clones, and approximately 86% of those were seen once. The top ten hold approximately 2.4% of the sample. The donors belonged to the validation cohort of approximately 130 subjects, which was separate from the roughly 670-subject first cohort.

The sample is drawn from a study of cytomegalovirus exposure and HLA in healthy donors (dated by TCRdb to the late 2010s). As for the study more broadly: According to a later analysis, one platform produced both the roughly 130 validation repertoires and the 700 or so repertoires of the first cohort. In addition to the first cohort of around 670 subjects, a separate validation cohort of under 150 different subjects was used. To predict cytomegalovirus infection status, the study brought together high-throughput TCR immunosequencing, statistical association of individual TCRs with disease status, and machine learning. The study aimed to test whether signatures of past pathogen exposure could be identified by cataloging public T cell receptors. Points the paper makes about the study in general: A later analysis had no HLA typing for the validation cohort, so co-occurrence there was scored across all 130 or so repertoires. In both the original and validation cohorts, the classifier was reported to diagnose cytomegalovirus status with high specificity and sensitivity. The study gave a list of 150 to 200 TCR beta chains associated with cytomegalovirus. Across donors, most TCR sequences were observed very rarely, whereas some public TCRs were present in many individuals. According to the authors, the approach could potentially be generalized to other disease states and immunological phenotypes. Three of the identified cytomegalovirus-associated TCR beta chains were confirmed in vitro to be specific for cytomegalovirus antigens. Of the cluster scores, approximately 95% were above 0 in a later analysis, which found that TCRs clustered in the first cohort also tended to co-occur in the 95 to 150 validation repertoires.

The sequenced material came from PBMCs. The source of this sequence is a woman between 18 and 29 years old in good health and CMV-seronegative.

The CDR3 protein: CATSRGHNQPQHF. The DNA sequence is TGTGCCACCAGCAGAGGGCACAATCAGCCCCAGCATTTT. Here the chain combines TRBV15 and TRBJ1-5; a confident D gene designation cannot be given. V is reduced by 1 base and J by 3 bases, leaving a spacing of 4 bases between them. The CDR3 starts with the cysteine, ends with the phenylalanine, and has 13 residues. The retained sequence is limited to the CDR3, 39 bases, with the frame set at the first base. Taken from the germline V gene (reference sequence), the CDR1 and CDR2 loops are LNHNV and YYDKDF. Outside the CDR3, residues come from the reference TRBV15 and TRBJ1-5 proteins, so the full variable domain is: DAMVIQNPRYQVTQFGKPVTLSCSQTLNHNVMYWYQQKSSQAPKLLFHYYDKDFNNEADTPDNFQSRRPNTSFCFLDIRSPGLGDTAMYLCATSRGHNQPQHFGDGTRLSIL.